Presented here are 7 T cell receptor beta chains from one specimen sequenced in a study of shared clonotypes between healthy human individuals. CD45RO-negative, CCR7-positively selected cells formed the naive CD8 fraction, excluding terminally differentiated effector memory CD45RA+ cells. Using immunoSEQ multiplex PCR, the repertoire was profiled, and TCRdb retains in-frame clones only, with some absent. The repertoire holds just over 2,000,000 clones, with approximately 94% as singletons. Sequenced input: naive CD8+ T cells sorted from blood. These receptors all come from a man aged 18 to 30 in good health.

The chain couples TRBV6-1 to TRBJ2-7, with 9 bases lining up with TRBD1. J gave up 3 bases and V 7 bases, and 10 bases lay outside the gene matches. CDR1 is MNHNS, CDR2 SASEGT, per germline. The CDR3 loop spans 15 amino acids. The CDR3 DNA reads TGTGCCAGCAAACCTTACGGGGGACAGGGCTACGAGCAGTACTTC. Translation: CASKPYGGQGYEQYF.

The rearrangement uses TRBV28 and TRBJ2-5, with D hard to call. CDR1 and CDR2 from the germline V gene are MDHEN and SYDVKM. CDR3 size: 13 residues. Trimming cost V 6 bases and J 7 bases, with 15 bases left between them. CDR3 loop: CASSRGMGGTQYF. CDR3 DNA sequence: TGTGCCAGCAGCCGAGGAATGGGTGGGACCCAGTACTTC.

The V gene is TRBV13, the J gene TRBJ2-7; 7 bases match TRBD1. V trimming: 5 bases; J trimming: 5 bases; junction bases outside the gene matches: 6. The CDR3 has 13 residues. CDR1 and CDR2 (germline): PRHDT, FYEKMQ (reference sequence). The CDR3 here is CASSTGVSHEQYF. The CDR3 DNA sequence: TGTGCCAGCAGCACAGGGGTAAGCCACGAGCAGTACTTC. The whole variable domain, filled in from reference TRBV13 and TRBJ2-7, reads AAGVIQSPRHLIKEKRETATLKCYPIPRHDTVYWYQQGPGQDPQFLISFYEKMQSDKGSIPDRFSAQQFSDYHSELNMSSLELGDSALYFCASSTGVSHEQYFGPGTRLTVT.

The rearrangement uses TRBV7-9 and TRBJ2-7; 7 nucleotides agree with TRBD2. CDR3 size: 15 residues. Looked up from germline, CDR1 is SEHNR and CDR2 is FQNEAQ (reference sequence). Trimming removed 0 bases from V and 4 bases from J; junction bases left unmatched: 6. The CDR3 region is CASSLATGGLYEQYF. The CDR3 region has the DNA TGTGCCAGCAGCTTAGCTACGGGGGGTCTTTACGAGCAGTACTTC.

The V and J genes are TRBV4-2 and TRBJ2-1; D gene unclear. The V and J ends lost 4 bases and 6 bases respectively, with 7 bases between them. This CDR3 comprises 12 residues. Germline CDR1 is LGHNA and CDR2 is YNFKEQ. CDR3: CASSPQVNEQFF. The CDR3 coding sequence is TGTGCCAGCAGCCCCCAGGTCAATGAGCAGTTCTTC.

This chain connects TRBV7-2 to TRBJ1-5; TRBD1 might be the D (5 bases). The CDR3 loop spans 13 amino acids. CDR1 and CDR2 from the germline V gene are SGHTA and FQGNSA. Trimming removed 1 base from V and 7 bases from J, with 8 bases in between. The CDR3 protein is CASSLGWGQPQHF. The CDR3 nucleotides read TGTGCCAGCAGCTTAGGGTGGGGGCAGCCCCAGCATTTT.

CDR3 amino acids: CASSISSPGGGELFF. CDR3 sequence (DNA): TGTGCCAGTAGTATATCCTCTCCCGGAGGCGGGGAGCTGTTTTTT. The chain uses TRBV19 and TRBJ2-2; the D gene is possibly TRBD2 (5 bases). Looked up from germline, CDR1 is LNHDA and CDR2 is SQIVND (reference sequence). The CDR3 sequence is 15 residues long. Trimming cost V 2 bases and J 7 bases, with 14 bases left between them.